This T cell receptor beta chain came from a study of blood T cell repertoires in COVID-19. Turning to the study itself: Sources were T cells, B-cell-depleted T cells, or PBMCs; the material itself was cDNA or gDNA.

Only in-frame clones appear in the TCRdb table, and some are missing; sequencing was by immunoSEQ multiplex PCR. The data show a few hundred thousand clones, with roughly 90% seen just once and 0.75% to 0.9% held by the top ten. This clone has only one observation. The source material was peripheral blood. The clonotype was recovered from a man aged 30 to 45 with acute or convalescent COVID-19.

Here the CDR3 DNA reads TGTGCCAGCAGCCAAGGGGACAGGGGAGGCTCACCCCTCCACTTT. As protein: CASSQGDRGGSPLHF. The V call is TRBV4-2, the J call TRBJ1-6; 10 bases map to TRBD1. The CDR3 loop spans 15 amino acids. Trimming took 1 base from V and 10 from J; bases not matched to a gene: 4. Germline loops: CDR1 LGHNA, CDR2 YNFKEQ.